This TCR beta chain was captured in a study of cytomegalovirus exposure and HLA in healthy donors. The PCR made use of 60 Vbeta and 13 Jbeta primers. Here immunoSEQ multiplex PCR was the method, and the copy in TCRdb shows in-frame clones only, minus some. Found here are around 80,000 clones, around 10% of them singletons; the top ten hold about 25%. In this sample, this clone turned up a few times. Source material: PBMCs. This sequence was found in a man between 60 and 75 years old in good health and CMV-seropositive.

The CDR3 DNA is TGTGCCAGTAGTATACGACACCTGACCTACGAGCAGTACTTC. The encoded protein is CASSIRHLTYEQYF. The chain carries TRBV19 and TRBJ2-7, with D unclear. The length of the CDR3 is 14 residues. The V and J ends lost 2 bases and 2 bases respectively, with 10 bases between them. The germline V gene encodes CDR1 LNHDA and CDR2 SQIVND (reference sequence).